The 24 T cell receptor beta chains below come from one sample, sequenced in a study of blood T cell repertoires in COVID-19. The repertoire was sequenced with immunoSEQ multiplex PCR; TCRdb's copy has only in-frame clones and lacks some. The sample lists about 240,000 clones; approximately 83% were seen once. The sample was PBMCs or T cells enriched from blood (not recorded which). Source of these receptors: a woman aged 40 to 49 with acute COVID-19.

J is TRBJ1-2 and V is TRBV19; the D is unclear. Trimming stripped 6 bases from V and 6 bases from J, with 20 bases between. From germline, CDR1 is LNHDA and CDR2 SQIVND (reference sequence). The CDR3 is made up of 15 amino acids. The CDR3 coding sequence is TGTGCCAGTAGCACCATGTCAGATCTCCGGGATGGCTACACCTTC. Its translation is CASSTMSDLRDGYTF.

This clone came up once. The V gene is TRBV5-1, the J gene TRBJ1-2; 10 positions match TRBD1. V dropped 5 bases and J dropped 4; count of bases not matched to a gene: 11. Per the germline V gene, CDR1 is SGHRS and CDR2 is YFSETQ. The CDR3 length is 16 residues. In nucleotides, the CDR3 is TGCGCCAGCAGTCAGGGACAGGGGCTTCGCGGCTATGGCTACACCTTC. Amino acids: CASSQGQGLRGYGYTF.

The chain has TRBV4-1 and TRBJ1-6, with D perhaps TRBD1 (5 bases). In germline, CDR1 is MGHRA, CDR2 YSYEKL. The CDR3 is made up of 16 amino acids. The V end lost 1 base, the J end lost 3 bases, and 10 bases lay between the germline ends. CDR3 sequence reads: CASSQVGTGYNSPLHF. CDR3 coding DNA: TGCGCCAGCAGCCAAGTAGGTACAGGCTATAATTCACCCCTCCACTTT.

The rearrangement joins TRBV9 to TRBJ2-2; D not certain. V lost 0 bases and J 7 bases, leaving 7 bases between the germline ends. The germline gives CDR1 SGDLS, CDR2 YYNGEE. This CDR3 region has 13 residues. This CDR3 reads CASSVVSDGELFF. The CDR3 nucleotides read TGTGCCAGCAGCGTAGTGAGTGACGGGGAGCTGTTTTTT.

The V and J genes are TRBV7-9 and TRBJ2-5; perhaps TRBD2 as D (6 bases). The CDR3 runs to 14 residues. Germline V lookup: CDR1 SEHNR, CDR2 FQNEAQ (reference sequence). V gave up 5 bases and J gave up 4 bases, with 14 bases separating them. For the CDR3, the DNA is TGTGCCAGCAGCCCCGAGGGAGGCGGAGAGACCCAGTACTTC. Translating it yields CASSPEGGGETQYF.

J is TRBJ2-2 and V is TRBV9; 12 bases map to TRBD2. V gave up 0 bases and J gave up 1 base; unmatched junction bases: 4. Germline V gene sequence: CDR1 SGDLS, CDR2 YYNGEE. The CDR3 contains 18 residues. CDR3 region: CASSVGASGRGNTGELFF. The CDR3 coding sequence is TGTGCCAGCAGCGTAGGGGCTAGCGGGAGGGGGAACACCGGGGAGCTGTTTTTT.

The chain joins TRBV6-5 to TRBJ2-7; 8 bases agree with TRBD1. From germline, CDR1 is MNHEY and CDR2 SVGAGI. J lost 1 base, V lost 6 bases, and 5 bases had no gene match. This CDR3 has 14 amino acids. CDR3 amino acids: CASSRTGTSYEQYF. DNA of the CDR3: TGTGCCAGCAGCCGGACAGGGACGTCCTACGAGCAGTACTTC.

The chain links TRBV18 to TRBJ2-5, with TRBD2 as a possible D gene (6 bases). V was clipped by 3 bases and J by 0 bases, with 23 bases between them. The germline V gene has CDR1 KGHSH and CDR2 LQKENI. This CDR3 spans 19 amino acids. CDR3: CASSPRGIAASADQETQYF. CDR3 nucleotide sequence: TGTGCCAGCTCACCTCGGGGCATTGCGGCTAGCGCCGACCAAGAGACCCAGTACTTC.

The CDR3 DNA reads TGTGCCAGCAGGCCGACTAGCGGGAGAATTAACGAGCAGTACTTC. Its translation: CASRPTSGRINEQYF. The genes are TRBV14 and TRBJ2-7; 12 bases agree with TRBD2. The CDR3 totals 15 residues. Germline-derived CDR1 and CDR2 are SGHDN and FVKESK. Unmatched junction bases numbered 8, after V lost 6 bases and J lost 5 bases.

The chain employs TRBV6-5 and TRBJ2-7; 9 bases are a match to TRBD1. The V gene end was trimmed by 9 bases and the J gene end by 5 bases; junction bases not matched to a gene: 11. The germline V gene encodes CDR1 MNHEY and CDR2 SVGAGI. This CDR3 region has 14 residues. CDR3 residues: CASQAGTGKDEQYF. CDR3 nucleotide sequence: TGTGCCAGTCAAGCCGGGACAGGGAAGGACGAGCAGTACTTC.

The V call is TRBV14, the J call TRBJ1-3; D gene unclear. CDR1 is SGHDN, CDR2 FVKESK, per germline. This CDR3 region has 15 residues. Trimming took 3 bases from V and 0 from J, leaving 9 bases between them. CDR3 sequence reads: CASSQMYNSGNTIYF. CDR3 sequence (DNA): TGTGCCAGCAGCCAGATGTACAACTCTGGAAACACCATATATTTT.

The CDR3 loop is CASSLGQVYGYTF. DNA for the CDR3: TGTGCCAGCAGCTTAGGGCAGGTCTATGGCTACACCTTC. The chain carries TRBV7-8 and TRBJ1-2, with D unclear. Trimming took off 1 base at V and 4 bases at J, with 7 bases between the two ends. The CDR3 is 13 amino acids. CDR1 is SGHVS, CDR2 FQNEAQ, per germline.

The chain combines TRBV5-4 with TRBJ2-7, with 14 bases fitting TRBD2. The CDR3 is 16 residues long. With V trimmed by 3 bases and J by 5 bases, 7 bases remained unmatched. The germline V gene has CDR1 SGHNT and CDR2 YYREEE (reference sequence). CDR3 in DNA: TGTGCCAGCAGCTCCGGACTAGCGGGGGGACCGAACGAGCAGTACTTC. Amino acid sequence: CASSSGLAGGPNEQYF. Based on the CDR3 plus reference TRBV5-4 and TRBJ2-7, the full variable domain is ETGVTQSPTHLIKTRGQQVTLRCSSQSGHNTVSWYQQALGQGPQFIFQYYREEENGRGNFPPRFSGLQFPNYSSELNVNALELDDSALYLCASSSGLAGGPNEQYFGPGTRLTVT.

The chain joins TRBV4-1 to TRBJ2-7; D might be TRBD2 (6 bases). This CDR3 has 15 residues. V dropped 0 bases and J dropped 4 bases, with 13 bases sitting between them. The V gene's germline CDR1 is MGHRA and CDR2 YSYEKL. The CDR3 bases are TGCGCCAGCAGCCAAGAACTAGCCGACGTGTACGAGCAGTACTTC. This codes for CASSQELADVYEQYF.

The J gene is TRBJ1-2, the V gene TRBV7-9; D is ambiguous. Germline CDR1 reads SEHNR; CDR2 reads FQNEAQ (reference sequence). V was cut by 5 bases and J by 8 bases, with 15 bases left in between. The CDR3 runs to 13 residues. The CDR3 coding sequence is TGTGCCAGCAGCCAGGACTCTAATGGAGGCTACACCTTC. Amino acids: CASSQDSNGGYTF.

V is TRBV5-1 and J is TRBJ2-2; D is ambiguous. CDR3 length equals 14 residues. Germline CDR1 reads SGHRS; CDR2 reads YFSETQ. Between the trimmed V and J ends, which lost 4 bases and 7 bases, there was a span of 14 bases. This chain's CDR3 is CASSPQTDDGELFF. The CDR3 DNA follows: TGCGCCAGCAGCCCCCAGACTGATGACGGGGAGCTGTTTTTT.

The chain combines TRBV5-1 with TRBJ2-7; 9 bases match TRBD2. The CDR3 loop spans 16 amino acids. Germline lookup yields CDR1 SGHRS and CDR2 YFSETQ. Trimming at V came to 0 bases and at J to 2 bases, leaving 6 bases not matched to a gene. CDR3 nucleotides: TGCGCCAGCAGCTTGGGGAGTAGCGGGGGTCCCTACGAGCAGTACTTC. Residues: CASSLGSSGGPYEQYF. Looking up the rest from reference TRBV5-1 and TRBJ2-7 gives the full variable domain: KAGVTQTPRYLIKTRGQQVTLSCSPISGHRSVSWYQQTPGQGLQFLFEYFSETQRNKGNFPGRFSGRQFSNSRSEMNVSTLELGDSALYLCASSLGSSGGPYEQYFGPGTRLTVT.

V gene TRBV5-1 combines with J gene TRBJ1-2; perhaps TRBD1 as D (6 bases). Between the trimmed V and J ends, which lost 4 bases and 8 bases, there was a span of 15 bases. Germline lookup yields CDR1 SGHRS and CDR2 YFSETQ. This CDR3 is built from 13 residues. CDR3 amino acids: CASSANRVYGYTF. The CDR3 nucleotides are TGCGCCAGCAGCGCGAACAGGGTTTACGGCTACACCTTC.

The chain carries TRBV2 and TRBJ2-2; 8 positions agree with TRBD1. The CDR3 covers 15 residues. The junction had 9 bases not matched to a gene; V was cut back by 6 bases and J by 6 bases. CDR1 is SNHLY and CDR2 is FYNNEI in the germline V gene. In DNA, the CDR3 is TGTGCCAGCAGCCAGGGGGCGCAGGTTTCCGGGGAGCTGTTTTTT. This gives the protein CASSQGAQVSGELFF.

This chain joins TRBV19 and TRBJ2-1; 8 positions match TRBD1. After removal of 1 base from V and 5 bases from J, the junction contained 4 bases not matched to a gene. CDR3 size: 15 residues. The germline CDR1 and CDR2 sequences are LNHDA and SQIVND (reference sequence). This chain's CDR3 is CASSIGRGRNNEQFF. The CDR3 DNA reads TGTGCCAGTAGTATAGGCAGGGGGCGCAACAATGAGCAGTTCTTC.

This sequence joins TRBV6-5 and TRBJ1-1, with D maybe TRBD1 (6 bases). The V gene's germline CDR1 is MNHEY and CDR2 SVGAGI. This CDR3 has 14 amino acids. V was pared by 6 bases and J by 4 bases, with 15 bases between. The CDR3 loop is CASSANRVRTEAFF. The CDR3 nucleotides are TGTGCCAGCAGCGCTAACAGGGTTCGCACTGAAGCTTTCTTT.

This clone was seen only a few times. This chain connects TRBV7-8 to TRBJ1-4; 8 bases agree with TRBD1. CDR1 and CDR2 from the germline V gene are SGHVS and FQNEAQ. There are 14 residues in the CDR3. With 2 bases clipped from V and 6 bases from J, the junction kept 2 bases outside the gene matches. The CDR3 region is CASSLRQGYEKLFF. CDR3 in DNA: TGTGCCAGCAGCTTACGACAGGGGTATGAAAAACTGTTTTTT.

This clone was recorded only once. CDR3 region: CASSMTGQGQRNTIYF. The CDR3 DNA follows: TGTGCCAGCAGTATGACGGGGCAGGGACAGAGAAACACCATATATTTT. The chain employs TRBV5-5 and TRBJ1-3; 7 bases are shared with TRBD1. Germline trimming cut 5 bases from V and 5 bases from J; bases unmatched to any gene: 13. This CDR3 is built from 16 residues. Germline assignment: CDR1 SGHKS and CDR2 YYEKEE (reference sequence). Looking up the rest from reference TRBV5-5 and TRBJ1-3 gives the full variable domain: DAGVTQSPTHLIKTRGQQVTLRCSPISGHKSVSWYQQVLGQGPQFIFQYYEKEERGRGNFPDRFSARQFPNYSSELNVNALLLGDSALYLCASSMTGQGQRNTIYFGEGSWLTVV.

This chain uses TRBV5-1 with TRBJ1-1, with 8 bases matching TRBD1. Per germline, CDR1 SGHRS and CDR2 YFSETQ. The CDR3 is 19 amino acids. Losses at the gene ends were 3 bases for V and 0 bases for J; bases not matched to a gene: 16. CDR3 sequence reads: CASSSRDRPDSFMNTEAFF. CDR3 in DNA: TGCGCCAGCAGCTCCCGGGACAGGCCCGATTCTTTCATGAACACTGAAGCTTTCTTT.